Presented here are 22 T cell receptor beta chains from one specimen sequenced in a study of blood T cells in healthy people across ages. PCR was performed a second time for 7 to 11 cycles using a sample-barcoded 5' primer and a J-beta primer mix. One entry per CDR3 protein results from TCRdb running MiXCR on the 5' RACE reads. There are approximately 600,000 distinct CDR3 sequences in the sample; about 53% occur only once, and around 37% lies in the top ten. Specimen: blood. The source is a man aged 55 to 70 in good health.

V and J are TRBV28 and TRBJ1-5; a possible D gene is TRBD1 (5 bases). Trimming took 4 bases from V and 2 from J, leaving 12 bases between them. The germline CDR1 and CDR2 sequences are MDHEN and SYDVKM. The CDR3 has 15 amino acids. CDR3 protein: CASSSETARNQPQHF. CDR3 sequence (DNA): TGTGCCAGCAGTTCAGAGACAGCCCGCAATCAGCCCCAGCATTTT.

The chain links TRBV29-1 to TRBJ2-3; 8 positions agree with TRBD1. The CDR3 is 14 residues long. The germline V gene encodes CDR1 SQVTM and CDR2 ANQGSEA. V trimming: 4 bases; J trimming: 5 bases; junction bases outside the gene matches: 8. This chain's CDR3 is CSVAETGAGDTQYF. The CDR3 nucleotides read TGCAGCGTTGCGGAGACAGGGGCGGGAGATACGCAGTATTTT.

The genes are TRBV29-1 and TRBJ2-5; D ambiguous. Germline lookup yields CDR1 SQVTM and CDR2 ANQGSEA. Trimming cost V 1 base and J 2 bases, with 8 bases left between them. The CDR3 is 13 residues long. As DNA, the CDR3 is TGCAGCGTTGAAGGTGTAGGGCAAGAGACCCAGTACTTC. Residues: CSVEGVGQETQYF. Based on the CDR3 plus reference TRBV29-1 and TRBJ2-5, the full variable domain is SAVISQKPSRDICQRGTSLTIQCQVDSQVTMMFWYRQQPGQSLTLIATANQGSEATYESGFVIDKFPISRPNLTFSTLTVSNMSPEDSSIYLCSVEGVGQETQYFGPGTRLLVL.

The chain combines TRBV12-3 or TRBV12-4 with TRBJ1-5, with 12 bases fitting TRBD1. Losses at the gene ends were 5 bases for V and 6 bases for J; bases not matched to a gene: 5. The CDR3 covers 15 residues. CDR3 sequence reads: CASSPRDRGLQPQHF. The DNA of the CDR3 is TGTGCCAGCAGTCCACGGGACAGGGGGCTTCAGCCCCAGCATTTT.

This clonotype was seen only a few times. CDR3 DNA sequence: TGTGCCAGCAGCACCTGGGCTTTAGAGACCCAGTACTTC. Residues: CASSTWALETQYF. The V and J genes are TRBV6-2 or TRBV6-3 and TRBJ2-7; no firm D call. TRBJ2-5 explains the end of the DNA better; the J call may be wrong. The germline V gene has CDR1 MNHEY and CDR2 SVGEGT. There are 13 residues in the CDR3.

The chain recombines TRBV18 with TRBJ2-2; weak D call: TRBD1 (6 bases). Germline V CDR1 and CDR2: KGHSH, LQKENI. Trimming took 8 bases from V and 8 from J, leaving 18 bases between them. CDR3 length: 14 amino acids. In nucleotides, the CDR3 is TGTGCCAGCGGACGTAACAGGGAAGCGGGGGAGCTGTTTTTT. Residues: CASGRNREAGELFF. The full variable domain, its missing parts supplied by reference TRBV18 and TRBJ2-2, is NAGVMQNPRHLVRRRGQEARLRCSPMKGHSHVYWYRQLPEEGLKFMVYLQKENIIDESGMPKERFSAEFPKEGPSILRIQQVVRGDSAAYFCASGRNREAGELFFGEGSRLTVL.

This clonotype came up many times. The chain combines TRBV20-1 with TRBJ2-4; 16 bases align to TRBD2. CDR1 DFQATT and CDR2 SNEGSKA come from the germline V gene (reference sequence). J gave up 0 bases and V 4 bases, and 6 bases lay outside the gene matches. The CDR3 contains 18 residues. CDR3 DNA: TGCAGTGCTACCGGGACTAGCGGGGGGGCTTTAGCCAAAAACATTCAGTACTTC. It codes for CSATGTSGGALAKNIQYF.

The genes are TRBV20-1 and TRBJ2-7; 7 bases align to TRBD2. V was clipped by 6 bases and J by 2 bases; unmatched bases: 16. Germline values: CDR1 DFQATT, CDR2 SNEGSKA (reference sequence). The CDR3 runs to 16 residues. CDR3 nucleotide sequence: TGCAGTGCCGATACCCCCTCTAGCGGACAACCCTACGAGCAGTACTTC. It is translated as CSADTPSSGQPYEQYF.

The rearrangement joins TRBV29-1 to TRBJ2-7; the match to TRBD2 covers 11 bases. From germline, CDR1 is SQVTM and CDR2 ANQGSEA. CDR3 size: 13 residues. The V and J ends lost 7 bases and 4 bases, in that order; junction bases with no gene match: 6. In DNA form, the CDR3 reads TGCAGCGCCGTAGCGGGGGGGCGGTACGAGCAGTACTTC. This gives the protein CSAVAGGRYEQYF.

This chain joins TRBV9 and TRBJ2-1; 12 bases match TRBD2. This CDR3 region has 17 residues. CDR1 and CDR2 (germline): SGDLS, YYNGEE. The ends lost 4 bases at V and 3 bases at J; junction bases unmatched: 8. CDR3 nucleotide sequence: TGTGCCAGCAGCTCCCCTAGCGGGGGGGCGTTCTACAATGAGCAGTTCTTC. Translation gives CASSSPSGGAFYNEQFF. The whole variable domain, filled in from reference TRBV9 and TRBJ2-1, reads DSGVTQTPKHLITATGQRVTLRCSPRSGDLSVYWYQQSLDQGLQFLIQYYNGEERAKGNILERFSAQQFPDLHSELNLSSLELGDSALYFCASSSPSGGAFYNEQFFGPGTRLTVL.

The chain links TRBV20-1 to TRBJ2-1; 8 positions match TRBD1. The CDR3 is made up of 14 amino acids. The germline V gene encodes CDR1 DFQATT and CDR2 SNEGSKA (reference sequence). V was pared by 4 bases and J by 5 bases, with 7 bases of the junction left unmatched. This chain's CDR3 is CSATQGGRDNEQFF. Here the CDR3 DNA reads TGCAGTGCTACACAGGGGGGACGGGACAATGAGCAGTTCTTC.

V is TRBV3-1 and J is TRBJ2-1; D not certain. This CDR3 spans 13 amino acids. The germline CDR1 and CDR2 sequences are LGHDT and YNNKEL (reference sequence). The ends were cut back, 3 bases at V and 9 bases at J, with 12 bases in the middle. The CDR3 DNA sequence: TGTGCCAGCAGCCAGGTCGTGCGAGGTGAGCAGTTCTTC. Protein product: CASSQVVRGEQFF.

The V gene is TRBV2, the J gene TRBJ2-2; maybe TRBD1 (6 bases). Trimming left V 11 bases short and J 2 bases short, with 18 bases between. The germline V gene encodes CDR1 SNHLY and CDR2 FYNNEI. The CDR3 loop spans 15 amino acids. The CDR3 is CAGTPQDRNTGELFF. The CDR3 bases are TGTGCCGGTACTCCACAGGACAGAAACACCGGGGAGCTGTTTTTT. The whole variable domain, remainder taken from reference TRBV2 and TRBJ2-2, is EPEVTQTPSHQVTQMGQEVILRCVPISNHLYFYWYRQILGQKVEFLVSFYNNEISEKSEIFDDQFSVERPDGSNFTLKIRSTKLEDSAMYFCAGTPQDRNTGELFFGEGSRLTVL.

The rearrangement uses TRBV6-6 and TRBJ2-5, with 8 bases aligning to TRBD2. This CDR3 contains 17 residues. Germline-derived CDR1 and CDR2 are MNHNY and SVGAGI (reference sequence). The V and J ends lost 6 bases and 3 bases, in that order; junction bases with no gene match: 15. The CDR3 sequence is CASSSLARGGREETQYF. The DNA of the CDR3 is TGTGCCAGCAGCTCGCTAGCTCGGGGGGGGAGGGAAGAGACCCAGTACTTC.

This chain connects TRBV7-9 to TRBJ1-4; no firm D call. The CDR3 runs to 14 residues. V was shortened by 6 bases and J by 0 bases, with 8 bases between the two germline ends. CDR1 and CDR2 (germline): SEHNR, FQNEAQ (reference sequence). CDR3 DNA: TGTGCCAGCAGTCATTTCGCAACTAATGAAAAACTGTTTTTT. It translates to CASSHFATNEKLFF.

The V call is TRBV12-3 or TRBV12-4, the J call TRBJ2-3; perhaps TRBD1 as D (6 bases). The V and J ends lost 7 bases and 10 bases respectively, with 18 bases between them. This CDR3 contains 13 residues. CDR3 DNA: TGTGCCAGCAAGGGGGATGGTGGGGTTGCGCAGTATTTT. Translating gives CASKGDGGVAQYF.

The V and J genes are TRBV29-1 and TRBJ2-3, with a weak D call TRBD2 (6 bases). Trimming took 7 bases from V and 4 from J, leaving 15 bases between them. There are 13 residues in the CDR3. CDR1 is SQVTM and CDR2 is ANQGSEA in the germline V gene. For the CDR3, the DNA is TGCAGCGGTGGGCGGGGATCGTCAGATACGCAGTATTTT. Translating gives CSGGRGSSDTQYF.

This chain joins TRBV20-1 and TRBJ2-2; unclear D gene. Germline loops: CDR1 DFQATT, CDR2 SNEGSKA (reference sequence). V was shortened by 6 bases and J by 5 bases, with 16 bases between the two germline ends. The CDR3 loop spans 14 amino acids. Here the CDR3 DNA reads TGCAGTGCACCTAGGACCCCCGGGACCGGGGAGCTGTTTTTT. It translates to CSAPRTPGTGELFF.

This chain uses TRBV12-3 or TRBV12-4 with TRBJ1-2; no reliable D call. Trimming stripped 3 bases from V and 6 bases from J, with 11 bases between. The CDR3 extends over 13 amino acids. CDR3 sequence: CASSLVKGDGYTF. The CDR3, as DNA: TGTGCCAGCAGTTTGGTGAAGGGTGATGGCTACACCTTC.

The chain recombines TRBV6-5 with TRBJ2-5; 8 nucleotides agree with TRBD2. From germline, CDR1 is MNHEY and CDR2 SVGAGI. V lost 2 bases to trimming and J lost 9 bases; unmatched junction nucleotides: 2. This CDR3 has 12 amino acids. This chain's CDR3 is CASSYRGGSQYF. The CDR3 DNA sequence: TGTGCCAGCAGTTACCGGGGGGGGTCCCAGTACTTC.

Note on this clonotype: One junction end does not reproduce the germline sequence, and a read error may be involved. This chain links TRBV25-1 with TRBJ2-7, with TRBD2 matching 11 bases. Per the germline V gene, CDR1 is MGHDK and CDR2 is SYGVNS. The length of the CDR3 is 15 residues. In DNA, the CDR3 is TGTGCCAGCAGTGGTAGCGGGGGGGTGTCCTACGAGCTGTACTTC. As protein: CASSGSGGVSYELYF.

The DNA of the CDR3 is TGCAGCGTGGGAGGGGAGGTTGGGGATACGCAGTATTTT. Its translation is CSVGGEVGDTQYF. The V gene is TRBV29-1, the J gene TRBJ2-3; 7 bases align to TRBD2. CDR3 size: 13 residues. Losses at the gene ends were 6 bases for V and 6 bases for J; bases not matched to a gene: 9. Germline V gene lookup returns CDR1 SQVTM and CDR2 ANQGSEA.